This T cell receptor beta chain is drawn from a study of T cell repertoires in cytomegalovirus infection. From germline, CDR1 is SGHTA and CDR2 FQGNSA. The CDR3 runs to 16 residues. The ends were cut back, 6 bases at V and 1 base at J, with 18 bases in the middle. TCRdb ran MiXCR on the reads and lists one entry per CDR3 protein. The sample comprises under 850,000 distinct CDR3 sequences, roughly 35% of which are singletons, and around 2.6% rests with the top ten. This clonotype has just a few counts. Its cognate antigen is unknown. Notes on the study in general: HLA-C-restricted CMV clonotypes gave the most frequent clonotype in two of eight donors.

The chain links TRBV7-2 to TRBJ1-1; the D is unclear. This clonotype originated in a human donor in good health (CMV status not recorded). Some clones in this sample may be carry-over from other donors' samples. Specimen: PBMCs. CDR3: CASRFTWSHGNTEAFF. CDR3 coding DNA: TGTGCCAGCAGATTCACCTGGTCCCACGGGAACACTGAAGCTTTCTTT.